A single sample is the source of the 14 T cell receptor beta chains below, sequenced in a study of T cell responses to AZD1222 COVID-19 vaccine. Produced via immunoSEQ multiplex PCR; TCRdb's table is partial and in-frame only. The repertoire holds 120,000 or so clones, with approximately 92% as singletons. The material sequenced was peripheral blood, taken on day 0 of AZD1222 vaccination. Receptor source: an adult in good health.

The V and J genes are TRBV7-3 and TRBJ2-4; a weak D match, TRBD1 (5 bases). Trimming stripped 3 bases from V and 5 bases from J, with 8 bases between. The CDR3 contains 13 residues. Germline values: CDR1 SGHTA, CDR2 FQGTGA. CDR3 sequence reads: CASSFQGENIQYF. The DNA for the CDR3 is TGTGCCAGCAGCTTCCAAGGGGAAAACATTCAGTACTTC.

The chain carries TRBV4-1 and TRBJ2-7, with 12 bases lining up with TRBD2. The CDR3 totals 17 residues. CDR1 MGHRA and CDR2 YSYEKL come from the germline V gene. Losses at the gene ends were 3 bases for V and 0 bases for J; bases not matched to a gene: 6. The CDR3 bases are TGCGCCAGCAGCCACCCCCGGACTAGCGGGGTCTCCTACGAGCAGTACTTC. Residues: CASSHPRTSGVSYEQYF.

V is TRBV19 and J is TRBJ1-2, with TRBD1 matching 7 bases. Germline loops: CDR1 LNHDA, CDR2 SQIVND (reference sequence). After removal of 4 bases from V and 5 bases from J, the junction contained 10 bases not matched to a gene. The CDR3 has 15 amino acids. In DNA form, the CDR3 reads TGTGCCAGTAGTACGGGACAGATGGAGGCATATGGCTACACCTTC. Translation: CASSTGQMEAYGYTF.

V and J are TRBV5-4 and TRBJ2-7; 8 nucleotides line up with TRBD1. Germline trimming cut 5 bases from V and 0 bases from J; bases unmatched to any gene: 13. The CDR3 has 17 amino acids. Germline V CDR1 and CDR2: SGHNT, YYREEE (reference sequence). The CDR3 sequence is CASSSRDRSLSSYEQYF. CDR3 sequence (DNA): TGTGCCAGCAGTTCACGGGACAGGAGCCTCTCCTCCTACGAGCAGTACTTC.

J is TRBJ1-1 and V is TRBV10-3; D may be TRBD1 (5 bases). The CDR3 totals 13 residues. Germline CDR1 is ENHRY and CDR2 is SYGVKD. V shed 1 base and J shed 11 bases, with 14 bases lying between them. Here the CDR3 DNA reads TGTGCCATCAGTGAGTGGGGGGATCTGGCGGCTTTCTTT. This sequence encodes CAISEWGDLAAFF.

The V and J genes are TRBV6-5 and TRBJ2-5, with D unresolved. The germline V gene has CDR1 MNHEY and CDR2 SVGAGI. The CDR3 runs 10 residues. V was cut by 9 bases and J by 5 bases, with 7 bases left in between. The CDR3 is CASTEETQYF. As DNA, the CDR3 is TGTGCCAGTACGGAGGAGACCCAGTACTTC.

This clone was seen just once. The chain employs TRBV5-4 and TRBJ2-2; D is undetermined. Germline-derived CDR1 and CDR2 are SGHNT and YYREEE (reference sequence). V was trimmed by 4 bases and J by 3 bases, leaving 10 bases between them. The CDR3 covers 14 residues. In DNA, the CDR3 is TGTGCCAGCAGCCACCCCAAATACACCGGGGAGCTGTTTTTT. It specifies CASSHPKYTGELFF.

V gene TRBV15 combines with J gene TRBJ1-4; D is ambiguous. This CDR3 comprises 16 residues. CDR1 LNHNV and CDR2 YYDKDF come from the germline V gene (reference sequence). The V end lost 0 bases, the J end lost 0 bases, and 8 bases lay between the germline ends. The CDR3 sequence is CATSREPRATNEKLFF. The CDR3 DNA is TGTGCCACCAGCAGAGAACCCCGGGCAACTAATGAAAAACTGTTTTTT.

The chain employs TRBV10-3 and TRBJ2-5, with D uncertain. V lost 4 bases and J 5 bases, leaving 8 bases between the germline ends. In germline, CDR1 is ENHRY, CDR2 SYGVKD. The CDR3 has 12 amino acids. The CDR3 DNA reads TGTGCCATCAGTGCACCTAGGGAGACCCAGTACTTC. Translation gives CAISAPRETQYF.

This chain uses TRBV5-1 with TRBJ1-3; TRBD1 might be the D (5 bases). Looked up from germline, CDR1 is SGHRS and CDR2 is YFSETQ. V was trimmed by 4 bases and J by 0 bases, leaving 14 bases between them. The CDR3 runs to 16 residues. The CDR3 coding sequence is TGCGCCAGCAGCCTCTCGACAGTTACCTCTGGAAACACCATATATTTT. Translation gives CASSLSTVTSGNTIYF.

The rearrangement joins TRBV6-2 or TRBV6-3 to TRBJ1-4, with D unresolved. CDR1 and CDR2 from the germline V gene are MNHEY and SVGEGT. The V end was cut by 6 bases, the J end by 3 bases, with 14 bases between. CDR3 length: 15 amino acids. CDR3 nucleotides: TGTGCCAGCAGCCCGCCGAAAGCGGCTAATGAAAAACTGTTTTTT. Translated: CASSPPKAANEKLFF.

The chain combines TRBV6-2 or TRBV6-3 with TRBJ2-1; TRBD1 or TRBD2 may be the D gene (5 bases each). V lost 2 bases and J lost 8, with 7 bases in between. CDR3 size: 12 residues. CDR1 MNHEY and CDR2 SVGEGT come from the germline V gene. CDR3 nucleotides: TGTGCCAGCAGTTACCGGGGCTATGAGCAGTTCTTC. Encoded protein: CASSYRGYEQFF.

J is TRBJ2-1 and V is TRBV25-1; D call uncertain. Germline lookup yields CDR1 MGHDK and CDR2 SYGVNS. The CDR3 totals 17 residues. The V end was cut by 7 bases, the J end by 3 bases, with 22 bases between. The DNA for the CDR3 is TGTGCCAGCACCCCGACCAAAGGGTCCCGCCACTACAATGAGCAGTTCTTC. Translation: CASTPTKGSRHYNEQFF.

The chain has TRBV7-8 and TRBJ1-2; a weak D match, TRBD1 (6 bases). The ends were cut back, 0 bases at V and 11 bases at J, with 10 bases in the middle. Per the germline V gene, CDR1 is SGHVS and CDR2 is FQNEAQ. The CDR3 runs to 12 residues. CDR3 nucleotides: TGTGCCAGCAGCTTAGCCGGGGGCGATTACACCTTC. Residues: CASSLAGGDYTF.